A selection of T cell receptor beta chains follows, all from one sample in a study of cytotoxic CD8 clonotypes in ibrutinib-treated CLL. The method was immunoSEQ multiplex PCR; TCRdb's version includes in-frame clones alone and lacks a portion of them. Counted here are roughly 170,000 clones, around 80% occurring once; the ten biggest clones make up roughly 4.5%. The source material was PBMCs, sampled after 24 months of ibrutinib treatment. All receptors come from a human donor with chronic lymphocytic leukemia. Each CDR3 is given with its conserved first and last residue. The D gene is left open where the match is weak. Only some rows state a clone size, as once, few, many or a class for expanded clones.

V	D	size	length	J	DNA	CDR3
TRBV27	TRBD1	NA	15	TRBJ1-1	TGTGCCAGCAGTCTCTCGACAGGGACAACCACTGAAGCTTTCTTT	CASSLSTGTTTEAFF
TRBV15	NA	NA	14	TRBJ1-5	TGTGCCACCAGAGGGGACGGTAGCAATCAGCCCCAGCATTTT	CATRGDGSNQPQHF
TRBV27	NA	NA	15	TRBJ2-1	TGTGCCAGCAGACATCAGGGCTCCTTCTACAATGAGCAGTTCTTC	CASRHQGSFYNEQFF
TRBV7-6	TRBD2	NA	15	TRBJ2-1	TGTGCCAGCAGCTTAGGGGCTAGCGGTGGCGGGGAGCAGTTCTTC	CASSLGASGGGEQFF
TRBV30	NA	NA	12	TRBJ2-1	TGTGCCTGGAGTGTTCGGGCGGATGAGCAGTTCTTC	CAWSVRADEQFF
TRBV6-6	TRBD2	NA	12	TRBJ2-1	TGTGCCAGCAGTGCCCCTAGCGGGGCGCAGTTCTTC	CASSAPSGAQFF
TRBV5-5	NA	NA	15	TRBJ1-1	TGTGCCAGCAGCTTGGGTTCTTGGGGAGCTCCTGAAGCTTTCTTT	CASSLGSWGAPEAFF
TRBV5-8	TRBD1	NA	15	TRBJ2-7	TGTGCCAGCAGCGTATCAGGACAGGTTTACTACGAGCAGTACTTC	CASSVSGQVYYEQYF
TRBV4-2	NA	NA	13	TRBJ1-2	TGTGCCAGCAGGGGGACCCTAAGCTATGGCTACACCTTC	CASRGTLSYGYTF
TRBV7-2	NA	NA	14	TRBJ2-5	TGTGCCAGCAGCAGATCCGGGTCACAAGAGACCCAGTACTTC	CASSRSGSQETQYF
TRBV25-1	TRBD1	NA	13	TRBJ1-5	TGTGCCAGCAGTGCGGACAGGGGTCAGCCCCAGCATTTT	CASSADRGQPQHF
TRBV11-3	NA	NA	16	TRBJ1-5	TGTGCCAGCAGCTTAGATAGGGGGACTCACAATCAGCCCCAGCATTTT	CASSLDRGTHNQPQHF
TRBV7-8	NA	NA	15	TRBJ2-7	TGTGCCAGCAGCTTAGGACCCGGGAGATCCTACGAGCAGTACTTC	CASSLGPGRSYEQYF
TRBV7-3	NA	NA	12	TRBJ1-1	TGTGCCAGCAGCTTAAGCAGCCTAGAAGCTTTCTTT	CASSLSSLEAFF
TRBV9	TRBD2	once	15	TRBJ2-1	TGTGCCAGCAGCGTAGGGCGGGGGGCTTACAATGAGCAGTTCTTC	CASSVGRGAYNEQFF
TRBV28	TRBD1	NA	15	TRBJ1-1	TGTGCCAGCAGCCGCTCCGGGACAGCGAACACTGAAGCTTTCTTT	CASSRSGTANTEAFF
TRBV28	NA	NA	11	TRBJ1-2	TGTGCCAGCAGTTTCCTAGGCGGCTACACCTTC	CASSFLGGYTF
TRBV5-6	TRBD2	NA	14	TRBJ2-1	TGTGCCAGCAGCACGCGAAGCGGGAGCAATGAGCAGTTCTTC	CASSTRSGSNEQFF
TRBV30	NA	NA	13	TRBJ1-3	TGTGCCCTCAACCATGCTTCTGGAAACACCATATATTTT	CALNHASGNTIYF
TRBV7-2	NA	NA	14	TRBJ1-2	TGTGCCAGCAGCATAACCACCGGGACCCTTGGCTACACCTTC	CASSITTGTLGYTF
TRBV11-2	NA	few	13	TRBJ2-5	TGTGCCAGCAGCCGGGGACCAAAAGAGACCCAGTACTTC	CASSRGPKETQYF
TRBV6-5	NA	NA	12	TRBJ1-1	TGTGCCAGCAGTTACAGGGGGGAGAGAGCTTTCTTT	CASSYRGERAFF
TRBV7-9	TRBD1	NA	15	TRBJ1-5	TGTGCCAGCAGCTCTCTTACAGGGGTAGATCAGCCCCAGCATTTT	CASSSLTGVDQPQHF
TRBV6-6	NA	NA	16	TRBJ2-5	TGTGCCAGCAGTTACTCGAACTCTCCGGGTCAAGAGACCCAGTACTTC	CASSYSNSPGQETQYF
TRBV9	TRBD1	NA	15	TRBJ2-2	TGTGCCAGCAGCGTCGGACAGGGGGCGAACGGGGAGCTGTTTTTT	CASSVGQGANGELFF
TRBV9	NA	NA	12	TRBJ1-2	TGTGCCAGCAGCGAGACGCCAGGAGGCTACACCTTC	CASSETPGGYTF
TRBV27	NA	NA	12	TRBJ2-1	TGTGCCAGCAGTTTATCAGGGGGGGTGCAGTTCTTC	CASSLSGGVQFF
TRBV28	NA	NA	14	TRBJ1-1	TGTGCCAGCAGTTTTCGGGGTATGGACACTGAAGCTTTCTTT	CASSFRGMDTEAFF
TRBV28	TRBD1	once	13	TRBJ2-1	TGTGCCAGCAACTCCCCACAGGGGTCAGAGCAGTTCTTC	CASNSPQGSEQFF
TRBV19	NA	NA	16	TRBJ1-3	TGTGCCAGTAGTATGCTCCTTCGGCACTCTGGAAACACCATATATTTT	CASSMLLRHSGNTIYF
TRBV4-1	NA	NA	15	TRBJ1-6	TGCGCCAGCAGCCTGGGATCAAGCGGGTATTCACCCCTCCACTTT	CASSLGSSGYSPLHF
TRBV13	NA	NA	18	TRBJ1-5	TGTGCCAGCAGCTTAGGAGTTCAGGGAAGGAACGGCAATCAGCCCCAGCATTTT	CASSLGVQGRNGNQPQHF
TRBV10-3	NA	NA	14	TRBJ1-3	TGTGCCATATCAACAGGAGACTCTGGAAACACCATATATTTT	CAISTGDSGNTIYF
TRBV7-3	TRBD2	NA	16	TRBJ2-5	TGTGCCAGCAGCTTACAGCTAGCGGGGGAAAGGGAGACCCAGTACTTC	CASSLQLAGERETQYF
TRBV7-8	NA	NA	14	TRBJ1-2	TGTGCCAGCAGCTTAGCCCTCCCGGGAGGAGGCTACACCTTC	CASSLALPGGGYTF
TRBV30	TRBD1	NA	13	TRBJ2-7	TGTGCCTGGAGGGACAGGGAACTCTACGAGCAGTACTTC	CAWRDRELYEQYF
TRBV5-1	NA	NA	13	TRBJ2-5	TGCGCCAGCAGCCACAGGAACCAAGAGACCCAGTACTTC	CASSHRNQETQYF
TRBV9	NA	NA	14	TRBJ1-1	TGTGCCAGCAGCGTAGATAGGGTGAACACTGAAGCTTTCTTT	CASSVDRVNTEAFF
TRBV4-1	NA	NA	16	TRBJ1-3	TGCGCCAGCAGCCAACCCGGCCGAGAAACTGGAAACACCATATATTTT	CASSQPGRETGNTIYF
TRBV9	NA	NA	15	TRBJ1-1	TGTGCCAGCAGCGGTGGGATGTTCGAGAACACTGAAGCTTTCTTT	CASSGGMFENTEAFF
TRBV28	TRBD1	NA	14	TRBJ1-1	TGTGCCAGCAGTTCGACAGGGGGCTGGGCAGCAGCTTTCTTT	CASSSTGGWAAAFF
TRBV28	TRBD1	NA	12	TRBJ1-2	TGTGCCAGCAGTCGCAGGGGGCGAGGCTACACCTTC	CASSRRGRGYTF
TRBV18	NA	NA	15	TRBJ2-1	TGTGCCAGCTCACCCGTTCAGGGGGGTTTCGGTGAGCAGTTCTTC	CASSPVQGGFGEQFF
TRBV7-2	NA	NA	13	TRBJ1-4	TGTGCCAGCAGCCTGGGATGGGGTGAAAAACTGTTTTTT	CASSLGWGEKLFF
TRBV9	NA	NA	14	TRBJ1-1	TGTGCCAGCAGCAAACAGGGACCGAACACTGAAGCTTTCTTT	CASSKQGPNTEAFF
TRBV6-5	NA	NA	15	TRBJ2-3	TGTGCCAGCAGTTACCAACCGCCCCAGGGGCCAACGCAGTATTTT	CASSYQPPQGPTQYF
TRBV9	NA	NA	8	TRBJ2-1	TGTGCCAGCAGCCCCCAGTTCTTC	CASSPQFF
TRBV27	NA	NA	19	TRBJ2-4	TGTGCCAGCAGTTTATCGGGGGTCCGTACGGGGGCGACCAAAAACATTCAGTACTTC	CASSLSGVRTGATKNIQYF
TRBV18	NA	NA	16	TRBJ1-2	TGTGCCAGCTCACCGGGGGTAGGGGGACCCAACTATGGCTACACCTTC	CASSPGVGGPNYGYTF
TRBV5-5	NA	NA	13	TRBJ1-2	TGTGCCAGCCGGTTTGCCGGGTCCTATGGCTACACCTTC	CASRFAGSYGYTF
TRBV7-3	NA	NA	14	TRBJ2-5	TGTGCCAGCAGTCTCGGACTGGGGAAGGAGACCCAGTACTTC	CASSLGLGKETQYF
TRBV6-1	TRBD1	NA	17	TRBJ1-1	TGTGCCAGCAGTGCGGGACAGGGGGTCCGGATGAACACTGAAGCTTTCTTT	CASSAGQGVRMNTEAFF
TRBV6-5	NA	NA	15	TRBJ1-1	TGTGCCAGCAGTTACACCAGAAGGATGAACACTGAAGCTTTCTTT	CASSYTRRMNTEAFF
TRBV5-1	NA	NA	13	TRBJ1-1	TGCGCCAGCAGCTTAGGTATGAACACTGAAGCTTTCTTT	CASSLGMNTEAFF